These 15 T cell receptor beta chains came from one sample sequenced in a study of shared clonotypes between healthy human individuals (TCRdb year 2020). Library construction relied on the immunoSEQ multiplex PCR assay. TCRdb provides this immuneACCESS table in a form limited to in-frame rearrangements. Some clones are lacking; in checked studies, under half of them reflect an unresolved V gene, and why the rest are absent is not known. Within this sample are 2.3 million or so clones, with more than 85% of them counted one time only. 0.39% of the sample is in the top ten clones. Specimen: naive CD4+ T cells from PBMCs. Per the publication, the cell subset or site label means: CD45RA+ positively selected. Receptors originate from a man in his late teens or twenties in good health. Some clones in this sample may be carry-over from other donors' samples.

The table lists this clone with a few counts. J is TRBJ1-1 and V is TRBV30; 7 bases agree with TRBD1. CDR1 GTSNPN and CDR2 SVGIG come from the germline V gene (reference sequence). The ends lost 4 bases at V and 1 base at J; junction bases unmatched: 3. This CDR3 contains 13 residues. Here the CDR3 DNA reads TGTGCCTGGACTAACAGGGGGAACACTGAAGCTTTCTTT. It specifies CAWTNRGNTEAFF.

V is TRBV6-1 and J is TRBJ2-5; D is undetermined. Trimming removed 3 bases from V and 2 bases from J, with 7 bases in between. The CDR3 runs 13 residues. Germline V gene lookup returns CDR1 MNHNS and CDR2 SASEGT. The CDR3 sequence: CASSDWQQETQYF. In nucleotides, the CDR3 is TGTGCCAGCAGTGATTGGCAGCAAGAGACCCAGTACTTC.

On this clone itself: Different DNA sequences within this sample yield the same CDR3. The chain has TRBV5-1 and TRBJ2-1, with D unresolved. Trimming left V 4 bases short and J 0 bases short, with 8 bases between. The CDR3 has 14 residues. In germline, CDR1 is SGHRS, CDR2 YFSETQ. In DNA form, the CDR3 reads TGCGCCAGCAGCCTGGACGGCTCCTACAATGAGCAGTTCTTC. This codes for CASSLDGSYNEQFF.

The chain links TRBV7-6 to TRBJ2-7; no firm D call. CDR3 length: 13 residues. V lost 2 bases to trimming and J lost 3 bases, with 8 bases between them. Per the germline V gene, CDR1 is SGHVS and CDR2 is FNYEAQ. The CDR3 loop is CASSLNQNYEQYF. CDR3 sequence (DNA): TGTGCCAGCAGCTTAAACCAGAACTACGAGCAGTACTTC.

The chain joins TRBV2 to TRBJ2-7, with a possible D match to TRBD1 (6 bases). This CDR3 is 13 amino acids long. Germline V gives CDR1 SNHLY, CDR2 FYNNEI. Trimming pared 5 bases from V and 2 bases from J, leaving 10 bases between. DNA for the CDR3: TGTGCCAGCAGTAAGGACAGTCCCTACGAGCAGTACTTC. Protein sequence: CASSKDSPYEQYF. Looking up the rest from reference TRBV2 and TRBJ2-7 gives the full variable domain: EPEVTQTPSHQVTQMGQEVILRCVPISNHLYFYWYRQILGQKVEFLVSFYNNEISEKSEIFDDQFSVERPDGSNFTLKIRSTKLEDSAMYFCASSKDSPYEQYFGPGTRLTVT.

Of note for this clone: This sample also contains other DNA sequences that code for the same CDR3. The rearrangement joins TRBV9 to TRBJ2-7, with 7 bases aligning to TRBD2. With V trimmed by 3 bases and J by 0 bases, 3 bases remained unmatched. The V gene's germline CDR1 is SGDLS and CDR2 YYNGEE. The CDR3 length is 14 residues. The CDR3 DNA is TGTGCCAGCAGCGCTAGCGGACTCTCCTACGAGCAGTACTTC. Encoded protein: CASSASGLSYEQYF. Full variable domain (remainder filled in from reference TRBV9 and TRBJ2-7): DSGVTQTPKHLITATGQRVTLRCSPRSGDLSVYWYQQSLDQGLQFLIQYYNGEERAKGNILERFSAQQFPDLHSELNLSSLELGDSALYFCASSASGLSYEQYFGPGTRLTVT.

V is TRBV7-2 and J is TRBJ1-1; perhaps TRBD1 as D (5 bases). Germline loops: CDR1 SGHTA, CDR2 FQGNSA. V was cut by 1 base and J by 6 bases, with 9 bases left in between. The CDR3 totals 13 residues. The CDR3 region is CASSLETGAEAFF. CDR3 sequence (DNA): TGTGCCAGCAGCTTAGAGACGGGGGCTGAAGCTTTCTTT. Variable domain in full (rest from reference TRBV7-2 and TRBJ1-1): GAGVSQSPSNKVTEKGKDVELRCDPISGHTALYWYRQSLGQGLEFLIYFQGNSAPDKSGLPSDRFSAERTGGSVSTLTIQRTQQEDSAVYLCASSLETGAEAFFGQGTRLTVV.

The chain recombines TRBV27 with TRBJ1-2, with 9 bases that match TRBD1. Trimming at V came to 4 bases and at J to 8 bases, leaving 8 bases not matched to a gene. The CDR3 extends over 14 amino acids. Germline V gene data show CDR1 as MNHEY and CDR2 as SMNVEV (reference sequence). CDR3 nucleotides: TGTGCCAGCAGTTCGACAGGGGGGAGAGAAGGCTACACCTTC. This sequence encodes CASSSTGGREGYTF.

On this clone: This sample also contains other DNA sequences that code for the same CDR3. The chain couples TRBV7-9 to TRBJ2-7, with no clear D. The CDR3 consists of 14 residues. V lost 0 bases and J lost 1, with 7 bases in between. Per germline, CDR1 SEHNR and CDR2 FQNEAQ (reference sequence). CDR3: CASSLAGPSYEQYF. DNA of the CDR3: TGTGCCAGCAGCTTAGCAGGGCCTTCCTACGAGCAGTACTTC.

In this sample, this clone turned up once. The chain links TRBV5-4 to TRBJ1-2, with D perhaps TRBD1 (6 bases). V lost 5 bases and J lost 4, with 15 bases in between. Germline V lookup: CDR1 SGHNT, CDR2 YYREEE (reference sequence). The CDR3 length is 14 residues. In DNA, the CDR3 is TGTGCCAGCAGTTTCCCCACAGGGCCCTATGGCTACACCTTC. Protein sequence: CASSFPTGPYGYTF.

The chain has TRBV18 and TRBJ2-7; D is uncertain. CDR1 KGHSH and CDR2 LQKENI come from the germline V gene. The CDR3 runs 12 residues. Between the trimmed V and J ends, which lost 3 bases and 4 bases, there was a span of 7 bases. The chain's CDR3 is CASSPWLYEQYF. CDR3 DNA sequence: TGTGCCAGCTCACCCTGGCTTTACGAGCAGTACTTC.

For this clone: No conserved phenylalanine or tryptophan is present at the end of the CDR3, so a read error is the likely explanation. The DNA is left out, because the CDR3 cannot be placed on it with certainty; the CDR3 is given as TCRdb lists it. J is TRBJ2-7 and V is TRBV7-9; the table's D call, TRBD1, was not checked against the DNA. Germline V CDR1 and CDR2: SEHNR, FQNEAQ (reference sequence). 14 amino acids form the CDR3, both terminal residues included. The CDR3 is CASSVDGTLAPARI.

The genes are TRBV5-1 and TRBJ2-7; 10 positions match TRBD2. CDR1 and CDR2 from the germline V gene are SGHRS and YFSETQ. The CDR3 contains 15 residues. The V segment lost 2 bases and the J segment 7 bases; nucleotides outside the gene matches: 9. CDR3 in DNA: TGCGCCAGCAGCTTCGGAGCGGGAGGGCCGGGGGAGCAGTACTTC. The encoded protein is CASSFGAGGPGEQYF.

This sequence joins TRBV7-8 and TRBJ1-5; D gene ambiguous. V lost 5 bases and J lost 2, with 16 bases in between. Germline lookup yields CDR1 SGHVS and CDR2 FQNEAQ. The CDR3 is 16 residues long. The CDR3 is CASSPPARAGNQPQHF. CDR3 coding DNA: TGTGCCAGCAGCCCACCGGCGAGGGCTGGCAATCAGCCCCAGCATTTT.

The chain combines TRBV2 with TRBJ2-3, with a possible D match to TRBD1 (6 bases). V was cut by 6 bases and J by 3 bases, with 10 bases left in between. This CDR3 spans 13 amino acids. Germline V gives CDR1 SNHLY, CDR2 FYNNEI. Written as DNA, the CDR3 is TGTGCCAGCAGCCGAGGGGGAACAGATACGCAGTATTTT. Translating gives CASSRGGTDTQYF.